Listed below are T cell receptor beta chains from one sample, sequenced in a study of regulatory T cells in long-lasting Graves disease. One entry per CDR3 protein, called by TCRdb with MiXCR from the multiplex PCR reads. The sample has around 400,000 distinct CDR3 sequences, around 20% seen once. Sequenced here: peripheral blood mononuclear cells (PBMCs), sampled when the disease was refractory, from a patient treated with antithyroid drugs. Receptors originate from a female donor with Graves disease. CDR3s include the opening cysteine and the closing phenylalanine or tryptophan. The order of the fields is CDR3 length, V gene, clone size, D gene, J gene, CDR3 protein, CDR3 DNA. A D gene is named only where the DNA matches it firmly. Expanded clones are given a class, and other clones once, few, many or no size at all.

14,TRBV12-3/TRBV12-4,many,.,TRBJ2-6,CASSGPSGANVLTF,TGTGCCAGCAGCGGACCCTCTGGGGCCAACGTCCTGACTTTC
19,TRBV24-1,.,TRBD1,TRBJ2-6,CATILVRDRGYSGANVLTF,TGTGCCACCATCTTAGTCCGAGACAGGGGGTACTCTGGGGCCAACGTCCTGACTTTC
15,TRBV7-8,many,.,TRBJ2-5,CASKLRGGLRETQYF,TGTGCCAGCAAGCTTAGAGGTGGACTGCGAGAGACCCAGTACTTC
15,TRBV20-1,few,.,TRBJ2-3,CSARSGEPSTDTQYF,TGCAGTGCTAGATCTGGAGAACCCAGCACAGATACGCAGTATTTT
16,TRBV28,many,.,TRBJ1-1,CASISPLGNGNTEAFF,TGTGCCAGCATAAGCCCGTTGGGCAATGGGAACACTGAAGCTTTCTTT
18,TRBV5-1,few,.,TRBJ2-4,CASSLLKGGSLAKNIQYF,TGCGCCAGCAGCTTGCTTAAGGGCGGTTCTCTAGCCAAAAACATTCAGTACTTC
16,TRBV27,many,.,TRBJ1-1,CASSLGRGSWVTEAFF,TGTGCCAGCAGTTTAGGGCGGGGCAGTTGGGTCACTGAAGCTTTCTTT
13,TRBV28,.,.,TRBJ2-1,CASSFFRDNEQFF,TGTGCCAGCAGTTTTTTTCGAGACAATGAGCAGTTCTTC
13,TRBV19,few,.,TRBJ2-7,CASSSSVSYEQYF,TGTGCCAGTAGCTCTAGCGTCTCCTACGAGCAGTACTTC
16,TRBV28,many,.,TRBJ2-4,CASSKSSTTAKNIQYF,TGTGCCAGCAGTAAATCTAGCACGACGGCCAAAAACATTCAGTACTTC
17,TRBV7-9,few,TRBD2,TRBJ2-7,CASSNFATSGRSYEQYF,TGTGCCAGCAGCAATTTCGCGACTAGCGGGAGGTCCTACGAGCAGTACTTC
12,TRBV10-3,many,.,TRBJ1-1,CAISESPLAAFF,TGTGCCATCAGTGAGTCTCCCCTCGCGGCTTTCTTT
14,TRBV15,many,.,TRBJ2-7,CATSRADILSEQYF,TGTGCCACCAGCAGAGCTGACATATTGAGCGAGCAGTACTTC
12,TRBV20-1,few,.,TRBJ1-1,CSAIGEITEAFF,TGCAGTGCAATCGGGGAGATCACTGAAGCTTTCTTT
14,TRBV6-1,many,TRBD1,TRBJ2-7,CASCVYRGNYEQYF,TGTGCCAGCTGTGTATACAGGGGTAACTACGAGCAGTACTTC
15,TRBV28,many,TRBD1,TRBJ1-2,CASSFGTGLFYGYTF,TGTGCCAGCAGTTTTGGGACAGGGTTATTCTATGGCTACACCTTC
12,TRBV20-1,many,.,TRBJ2-7,CSASDSIYEQYF,TGCAGTGCTAGCGATTCCATCTACGAGCAGTACTTC
13,TRBV20-1,.,.,TRBJ1-6,CSANTGNNSPLHF,TGCAGTGCTAACACAGGGAATAATTCACCCCTCCACTTT
17,TRBV2,many,TRBD2,TRBJ2-2,CASRAGGARRGTGELFF,TGTGCCAGCAGGGCCGGGGGGGCTAGAAGGGGCACCGGGGAGCTGTTTTTT
15,TRBV20-1,many,.,TRBJ2-7,CSARYPSVRDREQYF,TGCAGTGCTAGATACCCTAGCGTTAGGGATCGCGAGCAGTACTTC
15,TRBV7-9,once,.,TRBJ2-6,CASSSAVLGANVLTF,TGTGCCAGCAGTTCGGCGGTTCTTGGGGCCAACGTCCTGACTTTC
16,TRBV27,.,TRBD1,TRBJ2-7,CASSFQPTGTGYEQYF,TGTGCCAGCAGTTTTCAGCCGACAGGGACGGGCTACGAGCAGTACTTC
14,TRBV29-1,.,.,TRBJ2-7,CSVDGWTASDEQYF,TGCAGCGTTGATGGGTGGACGGCTTCTGACGAGCAGTACTTC
14,TRBV6-5,many,TRBD1,TRBJ2-2,CASSYRGLGGELFF,TGTGCCAGCAGTTACAGGGGGCTTGGCGGGGAGCTGTTTTTT
11,TRBV7-9,.,.,TRBJ2-7,CASSLQGEQYF,TGTGCCAGCAGCTTACAGGGCGAGCAGTACTTC
15,TRBV28,many,TRBD2,TRBJ2-5,CASSLRGEGTETQYF,TGTGCCAGCAGTTTGCGGGGGGAAGGGACTGAGACCCAGTACTTC
16,TRBV4-1,.,TRBD2,TRBJ2-7,CASSQGGTSGWYEQYF,TGCGCCAGCAGCCAAGGTGGGACTAGCGGGTGGTACGAGCAGTACTTC
16,TRBV3-1,once,TRBD1,TRBJ2-3,CASSQVLDRGTDTQYF,TGTGCCAGCAGCCAAGTATTGGACAGGGGAACAGATACGCAGTATTTT
15,TRBV15,.,.,TRBJ2-5,CATSRDPGVGETQYF,TGTGCCACCAGCAGAGATCCGGGAGTGGGGGAGACCCAGTACTTC
13,TRBV19,.,.,TRBJ1-1,CASNMGANTEAFF,TGTGCCAGTAATATGGGGGCCAACACTGAAGCTTTCTTT
14,TRBV27,.,TRBD1,TRBJ2-7,CASSPGQRLLGQYF,TGTGCCAGCAGCCCGGGACAGAGACTACTTGGGCAGTACTTC
16,TRBV27,many,TRBD2,TRBJ2-2,CASSPSGLAATGELFF,TGTGCCAGCAGTCCATCGGGACTAGCGGCCACCGGGGAGCTGTTTTTT
14,TRBV12-3/TRBV12-4,few,TRBD2,TRBJ2-1,CASSPLAGAYEQFF,TGTGCCAGCAGTCCGTTAGCGGGAGCCTACGAGCAGTTCTTC
15,TRBV27,few,.,TRBJ2-5,CASHTGHGLRETQYF,TGTGCCAGCCATACGGGACACGGCCTTCGAGAGACCCAGTACTTC
17,TRBV12-3/TRBV12-4,many,TRBD2,TRBJ2-6,CASSFGTSVSGANVLTF,TGTGCCAGCAGTTTTGGGACTAGCGTCTCTGGGGCCAACGTCCTGACTTTC
15,TRBV28,many,TRBD2,TRBJ2-7,CASSSPGLADYEQYF,TGTGCCAGCAGTTCGCCGGGACTAGCGGACTACGAGCAGTACTTC
15,TRBV12-3/TRBV12-4,many,.,TRBJ2-2,CASSFAGANTGELFF,TGTGCCAGCAGTTTTGCCGGAGCGAACACCGGGGAGCTGTTTTTT
18,TRBV15,.,TRBD2,TRBJ2-2,CATSRDNGVAGDGGELFF,TGTGCCACCAGCAGAGATAACGGGGTAGCGGGAGATGGGGGGGAGCTGTTTTTT
15,TRBV18,few,TRBD2,TRBJ2-4,CASSPREGAKNIQYF,TGTGCCAGCTCACCAAGGGAGGGAGCCAAAAACATTCAGTACTTC
13,TRBV11-2,many,TRBD1,TRBJ2-2,CASSSGGTGELFF,TGTGCCAGCAGCTCAGGGGGAACCGGGGAGCTGTTTTTT
14,TRBV10-3,many,.,TRBJ2-7,CAISDRDSLYEQYF,TGTGCCATCAGTGATCGCGACAGCCTCTACGAGCAGTACTTC
13,TRBV20-1,.,TRBD2,TRBJ2-7,CSARISGSYEQYF,TGCAGTGCTAGGATTAGCGGGAGTTACGAGCAGTACTTC
12,TRBV16,.,.,TRBJ1-3,CASSPNRNTIYF,TGTGCCAGCAGCCCCAACCGAAACACCATATATTTT
13,TRBV6-1,many,.,TRBJ2-2,CASSERFNGELFF,TGTGCCAGCAGTGAAAGGTTTAATGGGGAGCTGTTTTTT
14,TRBV10-3,many,.,TRBJ1-2,CAISESYSADGYTF,TGTGCCATCAGTGAGTCGTACAGCGCCGATGGCTACACCTTC
14,TRBV30,few,TRBD2,TRBJ2-1,CAWRLAGGLNEQFF,TGTGCCTGGAGACTAGCGGGAGGGTTGAATGAGCAGTTCTTC
16,TRBV15,many,.,TRBJ2-1,CATSRDLTAAYNEQFF,TGTGCCACCAGCAGAGATTTGACGGCGGCCTACAATGAGCAGTTCTTC
14,TRBV28,.,.,TRBJ2-7,CTSSLAGTSYEQYF,TGTACCAGCAGTTTAGCTGGCACTTCCTACGAGCAGTACTTC